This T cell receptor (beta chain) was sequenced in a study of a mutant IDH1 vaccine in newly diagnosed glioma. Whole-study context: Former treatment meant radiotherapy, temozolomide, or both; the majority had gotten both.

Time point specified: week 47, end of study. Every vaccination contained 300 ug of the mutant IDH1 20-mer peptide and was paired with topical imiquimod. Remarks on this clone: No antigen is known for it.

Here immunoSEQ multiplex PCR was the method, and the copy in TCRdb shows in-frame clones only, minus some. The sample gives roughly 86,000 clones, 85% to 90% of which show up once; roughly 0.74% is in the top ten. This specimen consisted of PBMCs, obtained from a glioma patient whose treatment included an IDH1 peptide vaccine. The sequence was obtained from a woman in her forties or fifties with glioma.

The CDR3 bases are TGTGCCAGCAGTTCAGACAGACGAGCAGGGCCCCAGCATTTT. Amino acid sequence: CASSSDRRAGPQHF. This sequence joins TRBV27 and TRBJ1-5, with D possibly matching TRBD1 (5 bases). Looked up from germline, CDR1 is MNHEY and CDR2 is SMNVEV (reference sequence). V lost 4 bases to trimming and J lost 9 bases, with 16 bases between them. CDR3 size: 14 residues.